This TCR beta chain is from a study of follicular helper T cells after annual influenza vaccination. The wider study: Some donors were sampled over the 2013-2014, 2014-2015 and 2015-2016 vaccinations. Study observations and caveats: Plasmablast frequency change correlated with clonality change in ICOS+CD38+ cTfh. Day 7 ICOS+CD38+ clones later appeared mostly in ICOS-CD38- cTfh.

To note about this clone: Antigen unknown.

Time point indicated: 2015-2016 season, 7 days after influenza vaccination. Sorted cTfh were non-naive CD4+CXCR5+PD-1+, either ICOS+CD38+ or ICOS-CD38-. Profiled with immunoSEQ multiplex PCR; TCRdb holds only in-frame clones, not every one. In the table there are roughly 4,900 clones, approximately 83% of which are singletons. CDR3 length: 14 amino acids. Trimming took 4 bases from V and 6 from J, leaving 15 bases between them. CDR1 and CDR2 (germline): SGHTA, FQGNSA. The TCR was taken from an adult who received the influenza vaccine. The starting material was CXCR5+ CD38- circulating T follicular helper cells from blood, obtained 7 days after influenza vaccination. The subset: circulating Tfh, non-naive CD4+CXCR5+PD-1+ (ICOS+CD38+ or ICOS-CD38-). The gene calls are TRBV7-2 and TRBJ1-1; D ambiguous. The chain's CDR3 is CASSWGADGPEAFF. In nucleotides, the CDR3 is TGTGCCAGCAGCTGGGGTGCGGACGGCCCTGAAGCTTTCTTT.